This TCR beta chain was recorded in a study of control samples from healthy donors and cancer patients. TCRdb's copy holds only in-frame clones and misses some; the assay was immunoSEQ multiplex PCR. The table shows approximately 140,000 clones, with 90% to 95% occurring only once. The germline V gene has CDR1 SGHTA and CDR2 FQGTGA. V was shortened by 0 bases and J by 6 bases, with 11 bases between the two germline ends. The CDR3 covers 14 residues. The rearrangement uses TRBV7-3 and TRBJ1-1; the D gene is possibly TRBD1 (5 bases). Sequencing input: blood. This sequence originates from a middle-aged man in good health. The CDR3 coding sequence is TGTGCCAGCAGCTTAACGTCCAGGGTCCCTGAAGCTTTCTTT. Amino acids: CASSLTSRVPEAFF.